This T cell receptor beta chain was documented in a study of Ad26.COV2.S vaccination and SARS-CoV-2 variants. Overall study: Participants got Ad26.COV2.S intramuscularly, once or twice 56 days apart. Broader study findings: Researchers reported similar non-spike TCR breadth in vaccine and placebo recipients. Spike-specific responses of CD8+ and CD4+ T cells were reported to display substantial breadth after vaccination.

Only in-frame clones appear in the TCRdb table, and some are missing; sequencing was by immunoSEQ multiplex PCR. The table has some 390,000 clones, about 88% seen once. This clone was seen only once. Its antigen is unknown. Treatment denoted: roughly 18 received Ad26.COV2.S at low or high dose, single or two shots; several received placebo; per-sample allocation not given. Sample collection was performed on day 63 after the first vaccine or placebo injection. The donor was a Boston adult aged 18-55 years. The V gene lost 4 bases and the J gene lost 3 bases, with 13 bases spanning the gap. The CDR3 contains 15 residues. Germline V gene sequence: CDR1 SNHLY, CDR2 FYNNEI.

The chain links TRBV2 to TRBJ2-1; possibly TRBD1 or TRBD2 for D (7 bases each). The clonotype comes from a person between 18 and 59 years old who received the Ad26.COV2.S COVID-19 vaccine or a placebo. Source: peripheral blood, taken in a trial of Ad26.COV2.S vaccine versus placebo. This CDR3 reads CASSAGGALYNEQFF. In DNA form, the CDR3 reads TGTGCCAGCAGTGCAGGGGGGGCCCTCTACAATGAGCAGTTCTTC.